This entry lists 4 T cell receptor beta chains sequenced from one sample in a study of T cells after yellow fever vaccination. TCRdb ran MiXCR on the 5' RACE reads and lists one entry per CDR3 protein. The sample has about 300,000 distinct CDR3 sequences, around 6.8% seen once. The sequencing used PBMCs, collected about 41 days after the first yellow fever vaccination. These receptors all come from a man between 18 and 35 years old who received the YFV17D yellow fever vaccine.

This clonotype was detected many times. DNA for the CDR3: TGCACCCCGGGGGGGGTTTTAGGGACTGAAGCTTTCTTT. Amino acid sequence: CTPGGVLGTEAFF. V is TRBV20-1 and J is TRBJ1-1; perhaps TRBD1 as D (5 bases). In germline, CDR1 is DFQATT, CDR2 SNEGSKA (reference sequence). The CDR3 has 13 amino acids.

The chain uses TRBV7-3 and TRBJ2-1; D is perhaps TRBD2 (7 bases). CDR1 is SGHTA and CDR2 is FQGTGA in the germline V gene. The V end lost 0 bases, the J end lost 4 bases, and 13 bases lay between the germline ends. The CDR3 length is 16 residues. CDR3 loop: CASSLTVGGPYNEQFF. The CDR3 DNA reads TGTGCCAGCAGCTTAACGGTGGGGGGGCCGTACAATGAGCAGTTCTTC.

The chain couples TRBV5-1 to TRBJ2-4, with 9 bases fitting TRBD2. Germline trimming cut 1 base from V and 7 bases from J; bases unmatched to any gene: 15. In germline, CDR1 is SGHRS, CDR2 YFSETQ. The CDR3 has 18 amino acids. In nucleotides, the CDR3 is TGCGCCAGCAGCTTGCACAGTTTAGCGGGGGACACCTGGAACATTCAGTACTTC. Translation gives CASSLHSLAGDTWNIQYF.

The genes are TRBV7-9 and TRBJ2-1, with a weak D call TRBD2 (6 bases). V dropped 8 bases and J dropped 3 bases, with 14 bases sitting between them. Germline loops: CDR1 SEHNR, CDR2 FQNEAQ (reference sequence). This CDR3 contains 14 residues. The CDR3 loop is CASRRGSFYNEQFF. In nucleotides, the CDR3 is TGTGCCAGCCGCCGGGGGTCCTTCTACAATGAGCAGTTCTTC.